These T cell receptor beta chains were read from a single sample in a study of cytomegalovirus exposure and HLA in healthy donors. The data were produced by immunoSEQ multiplex PCR, yet TCRdb's version contains in-frame clones alone and is incomplete. The repertoire holds more than 200,000 clones, with roughly 84% as singletons. Input material: PBMCs. The receptors shown here come from a girl aged 5-17 years in good health and CMV-seronegative. CDR3s include the opening cysteine and the closing phenylalanine or tryptophan. A D gene is named only where the DNA matches it firmly. For some rows the clone size is stated as once, few or many, or as a class when expanded; others skip it.

size	D	V	J	CDR3	DNA
.	.	TRBV2	TRBJ2-5	CASSEALRMGQETQYF	TGTGCCAGCAGTGAAGCTTTGAGGATGGGCCAAGAGACCCAGTACTTC
.	TRBD1	TRBV28	TRBJ2-1	CASSLDRVNEQFF	TGTGCCAGCAGTTTAGACAGGGTAAATGAGCAGTTCTTC
.	.	TRBV15	TRBJ1-1	CATSPTVDTEAFF	TGTGCCACCAGCCCGACAGTTGACACTGAAGCTTTCTTT
.	TRBD2	TRBV11-3	TRBJ2-3	CASSHSGTSGLPDTQYF	TGTGCCAGCAGCCACTCCGGGACTAGCGGGCTCCCAGATACGCAGTATTTT
.	.	TRBV7-9	TRBJ1-2	CASSLSRGNYGYTF	TGTGCCAGCAGCTTATCTAGGGGTAACTATGGCTACACCTTC
once	.	TRBV7-9	TRBJ1-1	CASSRDRGEAFF	TGTGCCAGCAGCCGAGATCGGGGTGAAGCTTTCTTT
.	.	TRBV28	TRBJ1-2	CASSSPPGRTNYGYTF	TGTGCCAGCAGTTCCCCCCCTGGGAGGACAAACTATGGCTACACCTTC
.	.	TRBV5-6	TRBJ2-3	CASSLADYTDTQYF	TGTGCCAGCAGCTTGGCCGACTACACAGATACGCAGTATTTT
once	TRBD1	TRBV7-9	TRBJ1-1	CASSLGQGEAFF	TGTGCCAGCAGCCTTGGACAGGGTGAAGCTTTCTTT
.	.	TRBV7-2	TRBJ1-5	CASSSTGRADQPQHF	TGTGCCAGCAGCTCGACAGGTCGAGCCGATCAGCCCCAGCATTTT
.	TRBD2	TRBV6-5	TRBJ2-7	CASSTSGPGYEQYF	TGTGCCAGCAGCACTAGCGGACCGGGCTACGAGCAGTACTTC
.	TRBD1	TRBV29-1	TRBJ2-5	CSARDRGAETQYF	TGCAGCGCGCGGGACAGGGGGGCAGAGACCCAGTACTTC
.	.	TRBV7-6	TRBJ1-6	CASSPLPGLDSPLHF	TGTGCCAGCAGCCCTCTCCCGGGACTGGATTCACCCCTCCACTTT
once	.	TRBV28	TRBJ1-1	CASSLVEGGTEAFF	TGTGCCAGCAGTTTGGTGGAGGGAGGTACTGAAGCTTTCTTT
.	.	TRBV19	TRBJ2-5	CASSIVPGVRRETQYF	TGTGCCAGTAGTATAGTGCCGGGGGTTAGGCGAGAGACCCAGTACTTC
.	.	TRBV4-2	TRBJ1-4	CASSQDNRVTTNEKLFF	TGTGCCAGCAGCCAAGATAACAGGGTCACAACTAATGAAAAACTGTTTTTT
.	TRBD2	TRBV15	TRBJ2-3	CATSRELAGGADTQYF	TGTGCCACCAGCAGAGAATTGGCGGGGGGAGCAGATACGCAGTATTTT
once	.	TRBV5-1	TRBJ1-4	CASSLVGGSNEKLFF	TGCGCCAGCAGCTTGGTGGGAGGGTCTAATGAAAAACTGTTTTTT
.	TRBD1	TRBV7-6	TRBJ2-5	CASSSGTVQETQYF	TGTGCCAGCAGCTCCGGGACAGTCCAAGAGACCCAGTACTTC
.	.	TRBV21-1	TRBJ2-1	CASSKTNSGSGSYNEQFF	TGTGCCAGCAGCAAAACAAATAGCGGGAGTGGATCCTACAATGAGCAGTTCTTC
.	TRBD1	TRBV30	TRBJ1-2	CAWSEGQGASNPGYTF	TGTGCCTGGTCAGAGGGACAGGGGGCGAGTAATCCCGGCTACACCTTC
.	.	TRBV28	TRBJ2-1	CASREIDRVLTLHYNEQFF	TGTGCCAGCAGGGAAATTGACAGAGTCTTGACCCTTCACTACAATGAGCAGTTCTTC
many	.	TRBV6-1	TRBJ1-1	CASSEGAHTEAFF	TGTGCCAGCAGTGAGGGGGCGCACACTGAAGCTTTCTTT
.	.	TRBV28	TRBJ1-5	CASRLAGGSNQPQHF	TGTGCCAGCAGGTTGGCAGGCGGGAGCAATCAGCCCCAGCATTTT
.	.	TRBV5-4	TRBJ2-4	CASSFSQGLQNIQYF	TGTGCCAGCAGCTTTTCCCAGGGGCTCCAAAACATTCAGTACTTC
.	.	TRBV28	TRBJ2-1	CASTSFRDSLGNEQFF	TGTGCCAGCACCTCGTTTCGGGACTCCCTGGGCAATGAGCAGTTCTTC
.	.	TRBV21-1	TRBJ1-1	CASSKGMKETNTEAFF	TGTGCCAGCAGCAAAGGAATGAAGGAGACGAACACTGAAGCTTTCTTT
few	.	TRBV28	TRBJ2-1	CASSFGGMYNEQFF	TGTGCCAGCAGTTTTGGGGGGATGTACAATGAGCAGTTCTTC
.	TRBD1	TRBV19	TRBJ1-3	CASSIDRTGAGNTIYF	TGTGCCAGTAGTATAGATCGAACAGGGGCTGGAAACACCATATATTTT
.	TRBD2	TRBV6-4	TRBJ2-1	CASSESGGYGEQFF	TGTGCCAGCAGTGAATCGGGGGGGTATGGTGAGCAGTTCTTC
.	TRBD1	TRBV10-3	TRBJ2-1	CAISAAEDRNYNEQFF	TGTGCCATCAGTGCGGCGGAGGACAGGAACTACAATGAGCAGTTCTTC
few	.	TRBV5-4	TRBJ1-1	CASSRGGEAFF	TGTGCCAGCAGCCGCGGGGGCGAAGCTTTCTTT
.	.	TRBV28	TRBJ1-1	CASSLTAEAFF	TGTGCCAGCAGTTTGACAGCCGAAGCTTTCTTT
.	.	TRBV28	TRBJ1-2	CASSSGANYGYTF	TGTGCCAGCAGTTCAGGGGCCAACTATGGCTACACCTTC
once	.	TRBV6-5	TRBJ2-2	CASSYIWQTGELFF	TGTGCCAGCAGTTACATCTGGCAGACCGGGGAGCTGTTTTTT
.	.	TRBV6-1	TRBJ1-4	CASSLTFGEKLFF	TGTGCCAGCAGTCTCACCTTCGGGGAAAAACTGTTTTTT
.	.	TRBV7-9	TRBJ2-3	CSSSLLPDRRTDTQYF	TGTTCCAGCAGCTTATTGCCAGACAGGCGCACAGATACGCAGTATTTT
.	.	TRBV12-5	TRBJ1-1	CASAPGPNTEAFF	TGTGCTAGTGCCCCAGGTCCGAACACTGAAGCTTTCTTT
.	.	TRBV5-1	TRBJ2-4	CASSLGSWGLENIQYF	TGCGCCAGCAGCTTGGGCTCCTGGGGGCTGGAAAACATTCAGTACTTC
.	TRBD1	TRBV5-6	TRBJ2-5	CASSLTGGAETQYF	TGTGCCAGCAGCTTGACAGGGGGCGCGGAGACCCAGTACTTC
.	.	TRBV7-9	TRBJ2-7	CASTPFGRNYEQYF	TGTGCCAGCACCCCCTTCGGGAGAAACTACGAGCAGTACTTC
.	TRBD2	TRBV27	TRBJ2-7	CASSLIGTSGGALNEQYF	TGTGCCAGCAGCCTTATAGGCACTAGCGGGGGGGCTCTCAACGAGCAGTACTTC
once	TRBD2	TRBV2	TRBJ2-1	CASSDGTSNEQFF	TGTGCCAGCAGTGATGGGACTAGCAATGAGCAGTTCTTC
.	TRBD1	TRBV27	TRBJ1-2	CASGETGGFGYTF	TGTGCCAGCGGGGAGACAGGGGGCTTTGGCTACACCTTC
.	TRBD1	TRBV9	TRBJ2-6	CASSVWDSRVYSGANVLTF	TGTGCCAGCAGCGTATGGGACAGCAGGGTTTACTCTGGGGCCAACGTCCTGACTTTC
.	TRBD2	TRBV14	TRBJ2-7	CASSQVPLAGGKGYEQYF	TGTGCCAGCAGCCAAGTCCCCCTAGCGGGAGGTAAGGGATACGAGCAGTACTTC